Shown below are 25 T cell receptor beta chains from a single sample sequenced in a study of blood T cell repertoires in COVID-19. The assay was immunoSEQ multiplex PCR, and TCRdb's table has in-frame clones only and misses some. This sample has 250,000 to 350,000 clones, with approximately 90% found just once. Source material: peripheral blood. The source of these receptors is a man aged 25-40 years with acute or convalescent COVID-19.

J is TRBJ2-3 and V is TRBV7-3; 12 nucleotides line up with TRBD2. CDR1 and CDR2 from the germline V gene are SGHTA and FQGTGA. V lost 4 bases to trimming and J lost 2 bases; unmatched junction nucleotides: 4. This CDR3 spans 16 amino acids. The DNA for the CDR3 is TGTGCCAGCAGCTCGGGACTAGCGGGCTACACAGATACGCAGTATTTT. Its protein product is CASSSGLAGYTDTQYF.

The chain employs TRBV11-2 and TRBJ2-7, with D tentatively TRBD1 (6 bases). Trimming cost V 1 base and J 0 bases, with 7 bases left between them. The CDR3 has 14 amino acids. CDR1 and CDR2 from the germline V gene are SGHAT and FQNNGV. The CDR3 sequence: CASSLGTVSYEQYF. The CDR3 coding sequence is TGTGCCAGCAGCTTAGGGACAGTCTCCTACGAGCAGTACTTC.

The genes are TRBV5-4 and TRBJ1-2; unclear D gene. The CDR3 runs to 15 residues. Looked up from germline, CDR1 is SGHNT and CDR2 is YYREEE (reference sequence). Trimming pared 2 bases from V and 5 bases from J, leaving 16 bases between. The chain's CDR3 is CASSFVDTGIYGYTF. DNA of the CDR3: TGTGCCAGCAGCTTCGTTGACACGGGGATATATGGCTACACCTTC.

V and J are TRBV3-1 (or the pseudogene TRBV3-2) and TRBJ2-1; TRBD2 aligns across 9 bases. This CDR3 has 17 residues. J lost 8 bases, V lost 4 bases, and 15 bases had no gene match. CDR1 LGHDT and CDR2 YNNKEL come from the germline V gene (reference sequence). The CDR3: CASSPRVRGGRSDEQFF. DNA for the CDR3: TGTGCCAGCAGCCCAAGAGTGCGGGGGGGCCGTTCCGATGAGCAGTTCTTC.

This chain connects TRBV6-1 to TRBJ1-1; tentatively, D is TRBD1 (6 bases). V was shortened by 0 bases and J by 1 base, with 9 bases between the two germline ends. This CDR3 is built from 15 residues. Germline V gene data show CDR1 as MNHNS and CDR2 as SASEGT. This chain's CDR3 is CASSEAVGANTEAFF. The CDR3 DNA reads TGTGCCAGCAGTGAAGCCGTGGGGGCGAACACTGAAGCTTTCTTT.

This clone was picked up one time. The rearrangement links TRBV5-1 to TRBJ2-2; the match to TRBD1 covers 7 bases. The ends lost 3 bases at V and 1 base at J; junction bases unmatched: 6. The V gene's germline CDR1 is SGHRS and CDR2 YFSETQ. The CDR3 consists of 16 residues. The CDR3 is CASSYLTGVNTGELFF. CDR3 sequence (DNA): TGCGCCAGCAGCTATCTTACAGGGGTGAACACCGGGGAGCTGTTTTTT.

The chain joins TRBV9 to TRBJ2-3, with TRBD1 matching over 7 bases. J lost 1 base, V lost 3 bases, and 8 bases had no gene match. CDR1 and CDR2 (germline): SGDLS, YYNGEE. This CDR3 contains 16 residues. The CDR3 sequence: CASSAVPGGRTDTQYF. The DNA for the CDR3 is TGTGCCAGCAGCGCGGTCCCAGGGGGACGCACAGATACGCAGTATTTT. Full variable domain (missing parts from reference TRBV9 and TRBJ2-3): DSGVTQTPKHLITATGQRVTLRCSPRSGDLSVYWYQQSLDQGLQFLIQYYNGEERAKGNILERFSAQQFPDLHSELNLSSLELGDSALYFCASSAVPGGRTDTQYFGPGTRLTVL.

The rearrangement uses TRBV28 and TRBJ2-5, with 8 bases aligning to TRBD2. CDR1 MDHEN and CDR2 SYDVKM come from the germline V gene. CDR3 length: 14 amino acids. V was pared by 5 bases and J by 5 bases, with 7 bases of the junction left unmatched. The CDR3: CASSPRTSTETQYF. CDR3 sequence (DNA): TGTGCCAGCAGTCCCCGGACTAGCACGGAGACCCAGTACTTC. Using reference TRBV28 and TRBJ2-5 for the parts outside the CDR3, the full variable domain is DVKVTQSSRYLVKRTGEKVFLECVQDMDHENMFWYRQDPGLGLRLIYFSYDVKMKEKGDIPEGYSVSREKKERFSLILESASTNQTSMYLCASSPRTSTETQYFGPGTRLLVL.

The CDR3 DNA reads TGTGCCAGCATCCCGCTCGGGACTCAATACAATGAGCAGTTCTTC. Its protein is CASIPLGTQYNEQFF. The V and J genes are TRBV6-2 or TRBV6-3 and TRBJ2-1; TRBD2 might be the D (6 bases). The CDR3 loop spans 15 amino acids. V was shortened by 7 bases and J by 4 bases, with 17 bases between the two germline ends. The germline CDR1 and CDR2 sequences are MNHEY and SVGEGT.

This clone was seen a handful of times. The chain is built from TRBV3-1 (or the pseudogene TRBV3-2) and TRBJ2-7; TRBD2 might be the D (5 bases). V lost 1 base to trimming and J lost 6 bases, with 10 bases between them. Germline V gene lookup returns CDR1 LGHDT and CDR2 YNNKEL (reference sequence). CDR3 length: 13 residues. Here the CDR3 reads CASSQVRASEQYF. The CDR3 bases are TGTGCCAGCAGCCAAGTGCGGGCCTCCGAGCAGTACTTC.

CDR3 residues: CASSLGSGNTEAFF. In DNA, the CDR3 is TGTGCCAGCAGTTTGGGGAGTGGGAACACTGAAGCTTTCTTT. This chain joins TRBV28 and TRBJ1-1, with D unclear. The CDR3 has 14 residues. Trimming took off 3 bases at V and 1 base at J, with 9 bases between the two ends. Germline V lookup: CDR1 MDHEN, CDR2 SYDVKM.

The chain couples TRBV5-1 to TRBJ2-7; D gene uncertain. The length of the CDR3 is 12 residues. The germline V gene encodes CDR1 SGHRS and CDR2 YFSETQ. V shed 2 bases and J shed 1 base, with 4 bases lying between them. The chain's CDR3 is CASSFGSYEQYF. DNA for the CDR3: TGCGCCAGCAGCTTCGGTTCCTACGAGCAGTACTTC.

The V and J genes are TRBV28 and TRBJ1-1, with D uncertain. The CDR3 is 13 residues long. V was clipped by 5 bases and J by 7 bases, with 14 bases between them. Germline V CDR1 and CDR2: MDHEN, SYDVKM. CDR3 protein: CASSLPGVSEAFF. In nucleotides, the CDR3 is TGTGCCAGCAGTCTACCCGGTGTGAGTGAAGCTTTCTTT.

The V call is TRBV7-2, the J call TRBJ2-1, with 10 bases lining up with TRBD2. The germline gives CDR1 SGHTA, CDR2 FQGNSA. CDR3 size: 16 residues. J gave up 1 base and V 6 bases, and 6 bases lay outside the gene matches. The chain's CDR3 is CASRKRGGLSYNEQFF. DNA for the CDR3: TGTGCCAGCAGAAAGCGGGGGGGCTTGTCCTACAATGAGCAGTTCTTC.

V is TRBV27 and J is TRBJ1-1; 8 bases line up with TRBD1. Unmatched junction bases numbered 9, after V lost 5 bases and J lost 1 base. The V gene's germline CDR1 is MNHEY and CDR2 SMNVEV (reference sequence). CDR3 length: 16 amino acids. The CDR3 coding sequence is TGTGCCAGCAGTCCTCGACAGGGGTATAAGAACACTGAAGCTTTCTTT. It specifies CASSPRQGYKNTEAFF.

This clone was observed once. The chain is built from TRBV6-5 and TRBJ1-2; TRBD1 is a possible D gene (5 bases). Trimming cost V 6 bases and J 2 bases, with 16 bases left between them. The CDR3 extends over 15 amino acids. The germline V gene encodes CDR1 MNHEY and CDR2 SVGAGI. CDR3 in DNA: TGTGCCAGCAGCAACAAAGGGGCCGCAAACTATGGCTACACCTTC. Its protein product is CASSNKGAANYGYTF.

V usage is TRBV6-6 and J usage is TRBJ1-2; 10 nucleotides match TRBD1. The germline CDR1 and CDR2 sequences are MNHNY and SVGAGI (reference sequence). V lost 7 bases, J lost 7 bases, and 6 bases stayed unmatched. The length of the CDR3 is 13 residues. The CDR3 reads CASTMDRGAGYTF. The DNA of the CDR3 is TGTGCCAGCACTATGGACAGGGGGGCTGGCTACACCTTC.

The sample holds a few counts of this clone. The chain is built from TRBV2 and TRBJ1-5, with D possibly being TRBD1 (6 bases). The V gene lost 5 bases and the J gene lost 7 bases, with 15 bases spanning the gap. The CDR3 covers 14 residues. The germline V gene encodes CDR1 SNHLY and CDR2 FYNNEI. The CDR3 nucleotides read TGTGCCAGCAGTCAACAGGGTTCGGGCCAGCCCCAGCATTTT. As protein: CASSQQGSGQPQHF.

Points on this clone: This same CDR3 is encoded by further DNA sequences in the sample. The rearrangement uses TRBV9 and TRBJ2-3; perhaps TRBD2 as D (6 bases). Germline CDR1 reads SGDLS; CDR2 reads YYNGEE. This CDR3 has 16 amino acids. The V end lost 0 bases, the J end lost 2 bases, and 13 bases lay between the germline ends. The CDR3 loop reads CASSVDNGGTTDTQYF. DNA for the CDR3: TGTGCCAGCAGCGTAGATAACGGGGGAACCACAGATACGCAGTATTTT. Filled out from reference TRBV9 and TRBJ2-3, the complete variable domain reads DSGVTQTPKHLITATGQRVTLRCSPRSGDLSVYWYQQSLDQGLQFLIQYYNGEERAKGNILERFSAQQFPDLHSELNLSSLELGDSALYFCASSVDNGGTTDTQYFGPGTRLTVL.

The V and J genes are TRBV5-1 and TRBJ2-1; 10 nucleotides agree with TRBD2. The V gene end was trimmed by 0 bases and the J gene end by 6 bases; junction bases not matched to a gene: 3. Germline lookup yields CDR1 SGHRS and CDR2 YFSETQ. The CDR3 covers 15 residues. CDR3 region: CASSLELAGVNEQFF. CDR3 bases: TGCGCCAGCAGCTTGGAGCTAGCGGGGGTCAATGAGCAGTTCTTC. Based on the CDR3 plus reference TRBV5-1 and TRBJ2-1, the full variable domain is KAGVTQTPRYLIKTRGQQVTLSCSPISGHRSVSWYQQTPGQGLQFLFEYFSETQRNKGNFPGRFSGRQFSNSRSEMNVSTLELGDSALYLCASSLELAGVNEQFFGPGTRLTVL.

The CDR3 bases are TGTGCCAGCAGCTTAGGGGTTGCGGGAGGCAATCAGCCCCAGCATTTT. Translated: CASSLGVAGGNQPQHF. The chain employs TRBV7-6 and TRBJ1-5, with D uncertain. The germline V gene has CDR1 SGHVS and CDR2 FNYEAQ. Between the trimmed V and J ends, which lost 1 base and 2 bases, there was a span of 12 bases. This CDR3 region has 16 residues.

This sequence joins TRBV19 and TRBJ1-5; TRBD1 matches at 9 bases. Germline V CDR1 and CDR2: LNHDA, SQIVND (reference sequence). J lost 1 base, V lost 6 bases, and 10 bases had no gene match. The CDR3 covers 17 residues. DNA for the CDR3: TGTGCCAGTAGGGATACAGGGGGCGCTTTGAGCAATCAGCCCCAGCATTTT. It codes for CASRDTGGALSNQPQHF.

The genes are TRBV5-1 and TRBJ1-1; the D gene is possibly TRBD1 (6 bases). V was pared by 4 bases and J by 1 base, with 14 bases between. CDR1 is SGHRS, CDR2 YFSETQ, per germline. This CDR3 comprises 15 residues. The CDR3 region has the DNA TGCGCCAGCAGCCCCGATGGACAGAGGAACACTGAAGCTTTCTTT. Its translation is CASSPDGQRNTEAFF.

As DNA, the CDR3 is TGTGCCTGGAGTGAGAGGGAAAAACTGTTTTTT. This translates into CAWSEREKLFF. This chain joins TRBV30 and TRBJ1-4; D uncertain. In germline, CDR1 is GTSNPN, CDR2 SVGIG (reference sequence). The CDR3 extends over 11 amino acids. Trimming left V 1 base short and J 8 bases short, with 5 bases between.

The chain joins TRBV28 to TRBJ1-2; D is perhaps TRBD1 (6 bases). The germline gives CDR1 MDHEN, CDR2 SYDVKM. V was shortened by 3 bases and J by 6 bases, with 14 bases between the two germline ends. This CDR3 comprises 14 residues. CDR3 sequence (DNA): TGTGCCAGCAGTTTCCGGACAGCGAATCATGGCTACACCTTC. Translated, it gives CASSFRTANHGYTF.